The 10 T cell receptor beta chains below come from one sample, sequenced in a study of cytomegalovirus exposure and HLA in healthy donors. PCR was performed using 60 Vbeta and 13 Jbeta primers. Sequenced by immunoSEQ multiplex PCR; TCRdb stores in-frame clones only, minus some. This sample contains 150,000 to 200,000 clones. The sample consisted of PBMCs. The receptors originated from a woman aged 60-75 years in good health and CMV-seronegative.

J is TRBJ2-3 and V is TRBV5-1; 9 positions agree with TRBD1. The germline V gene encodes CDR1 SGHRS and CDR2 YFSETQ. This CDR3 has 15 amino acids. V gave up 6 bases and J gave up 2 bases; unmatched junction bases: 7. Written as DNA, the CDR3 is TGCGCCAGCACCGTGACAGGGGGAAACACAGATACGCAGTATTTT. Translation: CASTVTGGNTDTQYF.

V is TRBV29-1 and J is TRBJ1-1; possible D gene TRBD1, 5 bases. The length of the CDR3 is 13 residues. The germline V gene encodes CDR1 SQVTM and CDR2 ANQGSEA. The germline V and J ends were trimmed by 6 bases and 4 bases, with 15 bases remaining between them. The CDR3 region has the DNA TGCAGCGTCGCACATGGGAGGGGCACTGAAGCTTTCTTT. Translating it yields CSVAHGRGTEAFF.

This sequence joins TRBV9 and TRBJ2-7; D is possibly TRBD1 (5 bases). Germline V CDR1 and CDR2: SGDLS, YYNGEE. The CDR3 totals 12 residues. The ends were cut back, 4 bases at V and 3 bases at J, with 8 bases in the middle. CDR3 sequence: CASSPDSYEQYF. CDR3 nucleotides: TGTGCCAGCAGCCCTGACAGCTACGAGCAGTACTTC.

This chain's CDR3 is CASSYSEGFKGTEAFF. For the CDR3, the DNA is TGTGCCAGCAGTTACTCGGAGGGCTTTAAGGGAACTGAAGCTTTCTTT. V gene TRBV6-5 combines with J gene TRBJ1-1; D is uncertain. The CDR3 spans 16 residues. Deletions cut 0 bases from V and 5 bases from J, with 16 bases between. Germline V gene sequence: CDR1 MNHEY, CDR2 SVGAGI.

The DNA of the CDR3 is TGTGCCAGCAGCTCACCAAGCCAGGGAGGCTACACCTTC. Translated: CASSSPSQGGYTF. The chain is built from TRBV7-9 and TRBJ1-2; D is perhaps TRBD1 (5 bases). The CDR3 is 13 residues long. V gave up 4 bases and J gave up 8 bases, with 14 bases separating them. Germline CDR1 and CDR2: SEHNR and FQNEAQ (reference sequence).

The gene calls are TRBV4-3 and TRBJ1-6, with a tentative D call TRBD1 (5 bases). The germline V and J ends were trimmed by 0 bases and 10 bases, with 19 bases remaining between them. Germline loops: CDR1 LGHNA, CDR2 YSLEER. The CDR3 totals 17 residues. The CDR3 DNA is TGCGCCAGCAGCCAAGATTATAGCCCAGGGCAGCCGTCACCCCTCCACTTT. Translated: CASSQDYSPGQPSPLHF.

The V and J genes are TRBV5-1 and TRBJ1-1, with 9 bases aligning to TRBD1. Germline V gene data show CDR1 as SGHRS and CDR2 as YFSETQ. This CDR3 is 15 amino acids long. V gave up 4 bases and J gave up 7 bases; unmatched junction bases: 11. The CDR3 sequence: CASSPDGTGFGEAFF. The CDR3 DNA reads as TGCGCCAGCAGCCCGGACGGGACAGGGTTCGGTGAAGCTTTCTTT.

This chain links TRBV10-1 with TRBJ2-7; 10 bases align to TRBD2. Trimming removed 3 bases from V and 2 bases from J; junction bases left unmatched: 4. The CDR3 covers 15 residues. CDR1 is WNHNN, CDR2 SYGVQD, per germline (reference sequence). CDR3 protein: CASSELAGRTYEQYF. The DNA for the CDR3 is TGCGCCAGCAGTGAACTAGCGGGGCGAACCTACGAGCAGTACTTC.

The chain couples TRBV15 to TRBJ2-7; D might be TRBD2 (7 bases). The CDR3 is 17 amino acids. Trimming took off 0 bases at V and 1 base at J, with 16 bases between the two ends. CDR1 and CDR2 (germline): LNHNV, YYDKDF (reference sequence). Written as DNA, the CDR3 is TGTGCCACCAGCAGAGAGAGGGTGGGGGGGCGATCCTACGAGCAGTACTTC. Protein: CATSRERVGGRSYEQYF.

The chain recombines TRBV2 with TRBJ1-1; unclear D gene. CDR1 and CDR2 (germline): SNHLY, FYNNEI. The CDR3 runs 15 residues. V lost 6 bases and J 0 bases, leaving 14 bases between the germline ends. The CDR3 sequence is CASSAVSQVNTEAFF. CDR3 DNA sequence: TGTGCCAGCAGCGCAGTTAGTCAGGTGAACACTGAAGCTTTCTTT.